These T cell receptor beta chains were read from a single sample in a study of OX40 agonist ivuxolimab in advanced cancers. Profiling relied on immunoSEQ multiplex PCR, and the TCRdb table lists in-frame clones only, not all of them. The data contain approximately 100,000 clones, 90% of them singletons. The sequences come from CD4+ or CD8+ T cells sorted from blood, collected in a trial of the OX40 agonist ivuxolimab. Source of these receptors: an adult with an advanced solid tumor such as melanoma, head and neck, liver or kidney cancer. The CDR3 runs from the conserved cysteine through the conserved F or W. The D gene is left open where the match is weak. Where a row states a size, it is once, few, many or the class of an expanded clone; other rows omit it.

V gene: TRBV19; J gene: TRBJ1-1; clone size: few; D gene: -; CDR3 DNA: TGTGCCAGTAGTCTGGGACGTAGAAACACTGAAGCTTTCTTT; CDR3 protein: CASSLGRRNTEAFF
V gene: TRBV11-3; J gene: TRBJ2-3; clone size: -; D gene: TRBD2; CDR3 DNA: TGTGCCAGCAGCCCAGAGGCTAGCGGAGCTGGCACAGATACGCAGTATTTT; CDR3 protein: CASSPEASGAGTDTQYF
V gene: TRBV6-5; J gene: TRBJ2-5; clone size: -; D gene: TRBD2; CDR3 DNA: TGTGCCGCGGGGGGCGGATTCCAAGAGACCCAGTACTTC; CDR3 protein: CAAGGGFQETQYF
V gene: TRBV6-5; J gene: TRBJ2-3; clone size: -; D gene: TRBD1; CDR3 DNA: TGTGCCAGCACCCCTAAGGGGGCCACAGATACGCAGTATTTT; CDR3 protein: CASTPKGATDTQYF
V gene: TRBV7-9; J gene: TRBJ1-1; clone size: once; D gene: -; CDR3 DNA: TGTGCCAGCAGCCCATACACTGAAGCTTTCTTT; CDR3 protein: CASSPYTEAFF
V gene: TRBV7-8; J gene: TRBJ2-5; clone size: -; D gene: -; CDR3 DNA: TGTGCCAGCAGCTTGGGTATGGGGTTCCCTCGGAATAGGAGGGCCCAGTACTTC; CDR3 protein: CASSLGMGFPRNRRAQYF
V gene: TRBV6-5; J gene: TRBJ1-5; clone size: -; D gene: -; CDR3 DNA: TGTGCCAGCAGTTACTCGACGGGGAGTCAGCCCCAGCATTTT; CDR3 protein: CASSYSTGSQPQHF
V gene: TRBV28; J gene: TRBJ2-6; clone size: -; D gene: -; CDR3 DNA: TGTGCCAGCAGTCTCCCGTTCTCTGGGGCCAACGTCCTGACTTTC; CDR3 protein: CASSLPFSGANVLTF
V gene: TRBV11-3; J gene: TRBJ2-2; clone size: -; D gene: TRBD1; CDR3 DNA: TGTGCCAGCAGCCCGAGGACAGGGTCAACCGGGGAGCTGTTTTTT; CDR3 protein: CASSPRTGSTGELFF
V gene: TRBV5-1; J gene: TRBJ2-5; clone size: -; D gene: TRBD2; CDR3 DNA: TGCGCCAGCAGCCTGGGACTAGCGGGAGCGAGAGGAGAGACCCAGTACTTC; CDR3 protein: CASSLGLAGARGETQYF
V gene: TRBV20-1; J gene: TRBJ2-7; clone size: -; D gene: -; CDR3 DNA: TGCAGTGCTAGAGGACCCTACGAGCAGTACTTC; CDR3 protein: CSARGPYEQYF
V gene: TRBV10-3; J gene: TRBJ2-3; clone size: -; D gene: TRBD2; CDR3 DNA: TGTGCCATCAGTGAGTCGACTAGCAACACAGATACGCAGTATTTT; CDR3 protein: CAISESTSNTDTQYF
V gene: TRBV19; J gene: TRBJ2-5; clone size: -; D gene: -; CDR3 DNA: TGTGCCAGTAGTCGGGACCTGCAGCGGGAGACCCAGTACTTC; CDR3 protein: CASSRDLQRETQYF
V gene: TRBV19; J gene: TRBJ1-2; clone size: -; D gene: -; CDR3 DNA: TGTGCCAGTAGTATACGAGGGACTCCTCACTATGGCTACACCTTC; CDR3 protein: CASSIRGTPHYGYTF
V gene: TRBV6-1; J gene: TRBJ2-7; clone size: -; D gene: TRBD1; CDR3 DNA: TGTGCCAGCAGAGAACGACAGGGGGTAGGCCACTACGAGCAGTACTTC; CDR3 protein: CASRERQGVGHYEQYF
V gene: TRBV4-1; J gene: TRBJ2-4; clone size: -; D gene: TRBD2; CDR3 DNA: TGCGCCAGCAGCCAAGGACTAGCGGGACGAAACATTCAGTACTTC; CDR3 protein: CASSQGLAGRNIQYF
V gene: TRBV7-6; J gene: TRBJ1-3; clone size: -; D gene: -; CDR3 DNA: TGTGCCAGCAGCTTGAATTGGGGGCCTGGAAACACCATATATTTT; CDR3 protein: CASSLNWGPGNTIYF
V gene: TRBV13; J gene: TRBJ1-2; clone size: -; D gene: TRBD1; CDR3 DNA: TGTGCCAGCAGCCGGGACAGGGGGGTTGGCTATGGCTACACCTTC; CDR3 protein: CASSRDRGVGYGYTF
V gene: TRBV7-2; J gene: TRBJ2-7; clone size: -; D gene: TRBD1; CDR3 DNA: TGTGCCAGCAGCTTAGGTCTCAGGGGGCGCGGCGACGAGCAGTACTTC; CDR3 protein: CASSLGLRGRGDEQYF
V gene: TRBV29-1; J gene: TRBJ1-3; clone size: -; D gene: -; CDR3 DNA: TGCAGCGTTGAGAATGGAAACACCATATATTTT; CDR3 protein: CSVENGNTIYF
V gene: TRBV29-1; J gene: TRBJ1-4; clone size: once; D gene: -; CDR3 DNA: TGCAGCGTTGAAGCGGGCGGCCCAACTAATGAAAAACTGTTTTTT; CDR3 protein: CSVEAGGPTNEKLFF
V gene: TRBV19; J gene: TRBJ2-7; clone size: -; D gene: -; CDR3 DNA: TGTGCCAGTAGTAAATGGACAGTCAGCTCCTACGAGCAGTACTTC; CDR3 protein: CASSKWTVSSYEQYF
V gene: TRBV7-2; J gene: TRBJ1-1; clone size: -; D gene: -; CDR3 DNA: TGTGCCAGCAGCTTATTCACAATAGGTGAAAACACTGAAGCTTTCTTT; CDR3 protein: CASSLFTIGENTEAFF
V gene: TRBV7-4; J gene: TRBJ1-4; clone size: -; D gene: -; CDR3 DNA: TGTGCCAGCAGCTTAGCAGAAAAAAATGGGCCGGCTATGGAAAAACTGTTTTTT; CDR3 protein: CASSLAEKNGPAMEKLFF
V gene: TRBV5-4; J gene: TRBJ2-5; clone size: -; D gene: -; CDR3 DNA: TGTGCCAGCAGCCCCACGGGCCAGAACCAAGAGACCCAGTACTTC; CDR3 protein: CASSPTGQNQETQYF
V gene: TRBV11-2; J gene: TRBJ1-3; clone size: -; D gene: -; CDR3 DNA: TGTGCCAGCAGCTTACCTCCCTCGAGGGGCTCTGGAAACACCATATATTTT; CDR3 protein: CASSLPPSRGSGNTIYF
V gene: TRBV7-2; J gene: TRBJ2-7; clone size: -; D gene: TRBD2; CDR3 DNA: TGTGCCAGCAGCACGACTAGCGGACCCTACGAGCAGTACTTC; CDR3 protein: CASSTTSGPYEQYF